This paragraph reports one T cell receptor beta chain. Its antigen is currently unknown. V lost 6 bases and J 4 bases, leaving 23 bases between the germline ends. This CDR3 is 17 amino acids long. The split of CD4+ cells yielded CD45RA+ naive and CD45RA-negative memory subsets. The entry originates in a study of shared clonotypes between healthy human individuals. At the level of the study: Three plates each covered CD4 naive and memory; CD8 naive two, CD8 memory one. The study's findings and limits: The study's rarefaction showed incomplete sorted-subset sequencing despite large depth.

Assay used: immunoSEQ multiplex PCR; TCRdb lists only in-frame clones, some missing. The sample shows about 1.5 million clones, 95% to 99% of them seen only once. The receptor's source is a man aged 25 to 45 in good health. Source material: naive CD4+ T cells sorted from blood. Subset noted: CD45RA+ positively selected. The chain is built from TRBV23-1 and TRBJ2-3; the D is unclear. TRBV23-1 is filed as an ORF, its function uncertain. Written as DNA, the CDR3 is TGCGCCAGCAGGTCCCGGGCCAAGAAGGGTGTAGCAGATACGCAGTATTTT. Amino acid sequence: CASRSRAKKGVADTQYF.